The following is a T cell receptor (beta chain) sequence with its context. Its antigen remains unidentified. No much larger clone exists at a distance of one base, and base qualities are not known. The data were taken from a study of blood T cell repertoires in COVID-19 (dated by TCRdb to between 2020 and 2021). Regarding the research as a whole: Samples covering the acute and convalescent phases of COVID-19 were provided by collaborators in the United States, Italy and Spain. The prospective study material was composed of cDNA or gDNA derived from T cells, B-cell-depleted T cells, or PBMCs. Deeply sampled blood TCRbeta repertoires from subjects exposed to, actively infected with, or recovered from COVID-19 were included in the dataset. The repertoires were released in a freely available public database intended as a resource for research on the immune response to SARS-CoV-2. Samples were obtained from the ongoing ImmuneRACE study (first 160 participants) and from roughly 1,300 subjects provided by 6 global collaborators. The sample metadata nearly always contained a de-identified subject ID, COVID-19 status, age in years and sex. HLA class I and class II types, where available, came from metadata supplied by the sample provider rather than from assay-based typing. What the study reported, not specific to this receptor: The amount of clinical and demographic metadata varied by source and participant and was provided uncurated.

The junction carries 22 bases between V and J, which are trimmed by 10 bases and 6 bases respectively. Including the terminal cysteine and phenylalanine, the CDR3 comprises 14 residues. Only the CDR3 part of the read is kept: 42 bases, read in frame from the first base. CDR1 and CDR2 were assigned from the germline V gene (reference sequence) as LNHDA and SQIVND. Participants in the prospective study were aged roughly 18 to 100 years, lived in under 30 United States geographic areas, and enrolled through a virtual design. To assign participants to cohorts, the prospective study relied on clinical history that participants themselves reported in a screening survey and a study questionnaire. A participant counted as exposed if, within 2 weeks of entering the study, that participant had been in contact with someone who had a PCR-confirmed or clinician-diagnosed COVID-19 case. In the prospective study, whole blood, serum and a nasopharyngeal or oropharyngeal swab were collected from each participant by mobile phlebotomists. Additional blood draws and questionnaires over an approximately two-month period could optionally be provided by prospective study participants. Before DNA extraction, prospective study blood samples were shipped either frozen or at room temperature.

The immunoSEQ Assay, a bias-controlled multiplex PCR, was used to amplify TCRbeta CDR3 regions from genomic DNA. The original methods were these. Nucleated cell counts per sample were estimated from amplification of reference gene primers within the assay. To quantify the absolute abundance of each unique TCRbeta CDR3 rearrangement, sequence reads were collapsed and filtered. Productive Simpson clonality was computed per sample as the square root of Simpson's diversity index over productive rearrangements. Drawn from immuneACCESS, this table holds only the in-frame rearrangements with V and J called that TCRdb kept. Clones are partly lost; checked studies trace under half to an unresolved V gene and leave the rest unexplained. D and trimming were read from the DNA, whereas the V and J calls and clone size are those reported in that table. Across this sample there are some 320,000 clones, with roughly 91% seen only once. 2.5% to 3% of the sample is held by the ten biggest clonotypes.

This clonotype was obtained from a woman in her fifties or sixties who had been exposed to COVID-19. The chain joins TRBV19 to TRBJ2-7; D gene: possibly TRBD2, on 5 matching bases. The sequenced material came from PBMCs or T cells enriched from blood (not recorded which). The CDR3 sequence is CATTHPGYVGEQYF. The DNA sequence is given as TGTGCCACGACCCACCCGGGGTATGTCGGCGAGCAGTACTTC. Supplemented by the reference TRBV19 and TRBJ2-7 proteins around the CDR3, the complete variable domain is DGGITQSPKYLFRKEGQNVTLSCEQNLNHDAMYWYRQDPGQGLRLIYYSQIVNDFQKGDIAEGYSVSREKKESFPLTVTSAQKNPTAFYLCATTHPGYVGEQYFGPGTRLTVT.